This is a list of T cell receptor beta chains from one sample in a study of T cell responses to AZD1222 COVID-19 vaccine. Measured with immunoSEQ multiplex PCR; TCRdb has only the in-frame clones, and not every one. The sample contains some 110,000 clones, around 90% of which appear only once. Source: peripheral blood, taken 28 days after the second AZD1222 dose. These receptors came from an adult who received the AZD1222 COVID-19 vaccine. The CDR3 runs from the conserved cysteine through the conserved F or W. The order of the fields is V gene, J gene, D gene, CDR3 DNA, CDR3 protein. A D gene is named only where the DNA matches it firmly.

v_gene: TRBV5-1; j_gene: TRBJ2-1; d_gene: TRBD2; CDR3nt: TGCGCCAGCAGCTTAGGGACTAGCCCCCACAATGAGCAGTTCTTC; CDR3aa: CASSLGTSPHNEQFF
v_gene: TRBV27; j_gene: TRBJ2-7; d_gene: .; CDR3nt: TGTGCCAGCAGTCCCCGGACCAGATACTCCCACGAGCAGTACTTC; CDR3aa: CASSPRTRYSHEQYF
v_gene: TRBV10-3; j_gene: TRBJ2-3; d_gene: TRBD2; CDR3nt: TGTGCCATCAGACGGGGGGGTAGCACAGATACGCAGTATTTT; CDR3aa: CAIRRGGSTDTQYF
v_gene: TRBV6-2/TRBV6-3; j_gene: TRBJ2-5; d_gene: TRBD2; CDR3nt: TGTGCCAGCAGCCTTCGGACTAGCAGTGAGACCCAGTACTTC; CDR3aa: CASSLRTSSETQYF
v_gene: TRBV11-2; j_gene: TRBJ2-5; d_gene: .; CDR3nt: TGTGCCAGCAGCTTAGGGGGACTGTACCAAGAGACCCAGTACTTC; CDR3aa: CASSLGGLYQETQYF
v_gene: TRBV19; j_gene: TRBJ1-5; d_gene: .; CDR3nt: TGTGCCAGTAGTTCCGGGGGGGGCCTGGGGCCCCAGCATTTT; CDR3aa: CASSSGGGLGPQHF
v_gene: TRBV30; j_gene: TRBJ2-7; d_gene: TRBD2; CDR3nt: TGTGCCTGGAGTATGGGACTACGCCACGAGCAGTACTTC; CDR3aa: CAWSMGLRHEQYF
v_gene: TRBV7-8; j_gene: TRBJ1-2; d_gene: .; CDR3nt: TGTGCCAGCAGCTTAAGGTCCAAGTTCCCTGGAGGTGGCTACACCTTC; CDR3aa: CASSLRSKFPGGGYTF
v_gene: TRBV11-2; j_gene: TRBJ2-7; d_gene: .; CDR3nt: TGTGCCAGCAGCCCATTATCGGGGCTAGCGAACTACGAGCAGTACTTC; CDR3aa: CASSPLSGLANYEQYF
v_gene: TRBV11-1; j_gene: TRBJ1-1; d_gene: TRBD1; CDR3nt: TGTGCCAGCAGCCCGACGAGGACAGGATACACTGAAGCTTTCTTT; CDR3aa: CASSPTRTGYTEAFF